These 7 T cell receptor beta chains share one sample of origin, sequenced in a study of control samples from healthy donors and cancer patients. The method was immunoSEQ multiplex PCR; TCRdb's version includes in-frame clones alone and lacks a portion of them. Of about 55,000 clones in the sample, nearly 96% were seen once. The sequencing input was blood. The receptor set was obtained from a woman in her 30s in good health.

For the CDR3, the DNA is TGTGCCAGCAGTTTCAGTAGCGGGAAGCACAATGAGCAGTTCTTC. Amino acid sequence: CASSFSSGKHNEQFF. The rearrangement joins TRBV27 to TRBJ2-1; 8 bases map to TRBD2. CDR3 size: 15 residues. Germline CDR1 reads MNHEY; CDR2 reads SMNVEV (reference sequence). V was pared by 3 bases and J by 5 bases, with 6 bases of the junction left unmatched.

J is TRBJ2-1 and V is TRBV30, with TRBD2 matching over 14 bases. CDR3 length: 15 amino acids. CDR1 is GTSNPN, CDR2 SVGIG, per germline (reference sequence). Trimming at V came to 1 base and at J to 6 bases, leaving 2 bases not matched to a gene. The CDR3 bases are TGTGCCTGGAGTGCAGGGACTAGCGGGGGCAATGAGCAGTTCTTC. Translated: CAWSAGTSGGNEQFF.

The rearrangement uses TRBV2 and TRBJ2-1; 9 nucleotides agree with TRBD2. Germline V gene data show CDR1 as SNHLY and CDR2 as FYNNEI. This CDR3 contains 14 residues. V shed 3 bases, J shed 5 bases, and the junction held 2 bases outside the gene matches. Written as DNA, the CDR3 is TGTGCCAGCAGTGAGCGGGAGGGGGACAATGAGCAGTTCTTC. Its translation: CASSEREGDNEQFF.

This clone appeared a few times. The J gene is TRBJ2-6, the V gene TRBV6-2 or TRBV6-3, with a possible D match to TRBD2 (5 bases). The CDR3 is made up of 15 amino acids. Germline CDR1 reads MNHEY; CDR2 reads SVGEGT. With 2 bases removed from V and 1 base from J, the gap between germline ends came to 6 bases. CDR3 residues: CASSYGGSGANVLTF. CDR3 nucleotides: TGTGCCAGCAGTTACGGAGGTTCTGGGGCCAACGTCCTGACTTTC.

The chain uses TRBV4-1 and TRBJ2-7; 8 bases are shared with TRBD2. This CDR3 region has 14 residues. CDR1 MGHRA and CDR2 YSYEKL come from the germline V gene. With 3 bases clipped from V and 7 bases from J, the junction kept 8 bases outside the gene matches. CDR3 DNA: TGCGCCAGCAGCCAGGCGGGACGGGAGGGAGAGCAGTACTTC. It codes for CASSQAGREGEQYF.

This chain joins TRBV28 and TRBJ2-5; TRBD1 matches at 8 bases. This CDR3 is built from 14 residues. From germline, CDR1 is MDHEN and CDR2 SYDVKM. Trimming took 2 bases from V and 4 from J; bases not matched to a gene: 3. The CDR3 loop is CASSLGQGPETQYF. The CDR3 DNA reads as TGTGCCAGCAGTTTAGGACAGGGCCCAGAGACCCAGTACTTC.

This sequence joins TRBV28 and TRBJ2-4; no reliable D call. V was cut by 5 bases and J by 0 bases, with 11 bases left in between. Germline V gene sequence: CDR1 MDHEN, CDR2 SYDVKM. The CDR3 is 15 amino acids. The CDR3 region is CASSAKELAKNIQYF. The CDR3 DNA sequence: TGTGCCAGCAGTGCAAAGGAACTAGCCAAAAACATTCAGTACTTC.